This is a list of T cell receptor beta chains from one sample in a study of blood T cells in healthy people across ages. One entry per CDR3 protein, called by TCRdb with MiXCR from the 5' RACE reads. Here the sample spans 1,800,000 or so distinct CDR3 sequences, 39% being singletons. The sequencing input was blood. The receptor source for this set is a human donor in good health. The CDR3 runs from the conserved cysteine through the conserved F or W.

v_call: TRBV24-1
j_call: TRBJ2-3
cdr3_aa: CATSDLQGASTQYF

v_call: TRBV18
j_call: TRBJ1-5
cdr3_aa: CASSVIGSQPQHF

v_call: TRBV5-1
j_call: TRBJ2-3
cdr3_aa: CASSAQGLGTDTQYF

v_call: TRBV28
j_call: TRBJ2-1
cdr3_aa: CASGGTGPHNEQFF

v_call: TRBV3-1
j_call: TRBJ2-1
cdr3_aa: CASSQMIPQKYGSWNEQFF

v_call: TRBV12-3/TRBV12-4
j_call: TRBJ1-2
cdr3_aa: CASSLTPPGTGGKSTYGYTF

v_call: TRBV11-2
j_call: TRBJ2-1
cdr3_aa: CASSLYSGEIPNEQFF

v_call: TRBV27
j_call: TRBJ2-3
cdr3_aa: CASSTRCTTGFSTDTQYF

v_call: TRBV24-1
j_call: TRBJ1-1
cdr3_aa: CATTATQNGEAFF

v_call: TRBV7-9
j_call: TRBJ2-1
cdr3_aa: CASSFNPGASGSNEQFF

v_call: TRBV9
j_call: TRBJ1-2
cdr3_aa: CASSRGGRAGSDYGYTF

v_call: TRBV21-1
j_call: TRBJ2-1
cdr3_aa: CASSPTLGSYNEQFF

v_call: TRBV6-1
j_call: TRBJ1-4
cdr3_aa: CTSSAKGLSGGSEKLFF

v_call: TRBV2
j_call: TRBJ2-3
cdr3_aa: CAGKTRSGAIISTDTQYF

v_call: TRBV29-1
j_call: TRBJ2-7
cdr3_aa: CSVQSRYTYEQYF